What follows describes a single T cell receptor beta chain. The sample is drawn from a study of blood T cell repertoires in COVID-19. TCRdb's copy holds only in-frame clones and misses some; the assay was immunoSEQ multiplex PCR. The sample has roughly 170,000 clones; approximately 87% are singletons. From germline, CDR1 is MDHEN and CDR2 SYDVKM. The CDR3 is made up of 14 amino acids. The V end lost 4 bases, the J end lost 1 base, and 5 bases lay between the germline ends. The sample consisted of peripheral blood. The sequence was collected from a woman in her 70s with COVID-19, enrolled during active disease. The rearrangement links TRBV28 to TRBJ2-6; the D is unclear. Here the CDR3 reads CASSSTSGANVLTF. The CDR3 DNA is TGTGCCAGCAGTTCAACTTCTGGGGCCAACGTCCTGACTTTC. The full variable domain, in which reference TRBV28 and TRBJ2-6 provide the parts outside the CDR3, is DVKVTQSSRYLVKRTGEKVFLECVQDMDHENMFWYRQDPGLGLRLIYFSYDVKMKEKGDIPEGYSVSREKKERFSLILESASTNQTSMYLCASSSTSGANVLTFGAGSRLTVL.